The entry below gives a single T cell receptor (beta chain) sequence along with its context. Original methodology: Quantification of nucleated cells was approximated via reference gene primer amplification. The assay was immunoSEQ multiplex PCR, and TCRdb's table has in-frame clones only and misses some. V and J calls and clone size are those listed in that table; D and trimming were worked out from the DNA. The sample has about 200,000 clones, more than 65% seen once. Enrolled through a virtual design, the participants were between roughly 18 and 100 years of age and came from around 25 US areas. Self-reported history from a screening survey and questionnaire set each donor's cohort. The V gene end was trimmed by 1 base and the J gene end by 6 bases; junction bases not matched to a gene: 7. The CDR3 loop spans 16 amino acids. The germline CDR1 and CDR2 sequences are MNHEY and SVGAGI. The data were obtained in a study of blood T cell repertoires in COVID-19.

The sample was PBMCs or T cells enriched from blood (not recorded which). The receptor comes from a man aged 40-50 years who had recovered from COVID-19. This chain connects TRBV6-5 to TRBJ1-5, with 9 bases matching TRBD1. The DNA of the CDR3 is TGTGCCAGCAGTTACTACCGACAGGGGGTCGGTCAGCCCCAGCATTTT. Protein sequence: CASSYYRQGVGQPQHF.